Detailed here is one T cell receptor (beta chain). Its antigen is unidentified. The data originate from a study of cytomegalovirus exposure and HLA in healthy donors. Study background: Roughly 180 million T cells yielded 117 million unique TCR beta sequences in earlier analysis.

The CDR3 is made up of 14 amino acids. Germline V gene sequence: CDR1 SGHTA, CDR2 FQGNSA. Trimming took 5 bases from V and 6 from J; bases not matched to a gene: 3. Study findings and constraints: According to reports, the classifier identified cytomegalovirus status with high specificity and sensitivity. Earlier findings revealed that most TCR beta V segments proved productive either about 87% or about 30% of the time.

Primers included in the PCR were 60 Vbeta and 13 Jbeta primers. Data came from immunoSEQ multiplex PCR; TCRdb stores just in-frame clones and leaves some out. The data contain 150,000 to 200,000 clones, 70% to 90% of them seen just once; the ten biggest clones take up around 2.4%. The chain carries TRBV7-2 and TRBJ2-1; 11 nucleotides match TRBD2. The clonotype was recovered from a woman aged 25 to 39 in good health and CMV-seronegative. The material sequenced was PBMCs. The CDR3 DNA follows: TGTGCCAGCAGCCGTAGCGGGGGGGGCAATGAGCAGTTCTTC. Amino acids: CASSRSGGGNEQFF.